Included here is one T cell receptor beta chain sequence, with context. The sample belongs to a study of T cells in localized non-small cell lung cancer. The CDR3 has 16 amino acids. The germline V gene has CDR1 SGHTA and CDR2 FQGNSA. V trimming: 3 bases; J trimming: 2 bases; junction bases outside the gene matches: 8. TCRdb keeps only in-frame clones here, not all; method: immunoSEQ multiplex PCR. The sample yields about 54,000 clones, under 85% seen once. This sequence originates from a female donor at least 60 years old with stage II squamous cell lung carcinoma. V and J are TRBV7-2 and TRBJ2-3; TRBD1 aligns across 7 bases. Material: peripheral blood, obtained before any cancer treatment. The CDR3 DNA follows: TGTGCCAGCAGCTTGGGGAGACAGGGCTCCACAGATACGCAGTATTTT. It specifies CASSLGRQGSTDTQYF.